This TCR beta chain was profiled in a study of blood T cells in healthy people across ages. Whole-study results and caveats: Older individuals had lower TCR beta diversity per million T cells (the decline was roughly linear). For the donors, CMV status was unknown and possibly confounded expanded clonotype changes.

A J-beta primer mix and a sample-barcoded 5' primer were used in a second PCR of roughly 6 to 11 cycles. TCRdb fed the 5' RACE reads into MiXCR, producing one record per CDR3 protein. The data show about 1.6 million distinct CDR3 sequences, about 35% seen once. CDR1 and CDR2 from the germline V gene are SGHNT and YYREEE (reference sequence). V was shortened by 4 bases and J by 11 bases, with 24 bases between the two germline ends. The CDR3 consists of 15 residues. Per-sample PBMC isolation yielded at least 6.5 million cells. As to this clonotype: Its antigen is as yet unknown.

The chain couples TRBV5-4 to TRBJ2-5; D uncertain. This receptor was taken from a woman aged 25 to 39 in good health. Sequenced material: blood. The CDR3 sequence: CASSPSGLPSNEQYF. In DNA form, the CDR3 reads TGTGCCAGCAGCCCCTCGGGCCTCCCGAGCAATGAGCAGTACTTC.